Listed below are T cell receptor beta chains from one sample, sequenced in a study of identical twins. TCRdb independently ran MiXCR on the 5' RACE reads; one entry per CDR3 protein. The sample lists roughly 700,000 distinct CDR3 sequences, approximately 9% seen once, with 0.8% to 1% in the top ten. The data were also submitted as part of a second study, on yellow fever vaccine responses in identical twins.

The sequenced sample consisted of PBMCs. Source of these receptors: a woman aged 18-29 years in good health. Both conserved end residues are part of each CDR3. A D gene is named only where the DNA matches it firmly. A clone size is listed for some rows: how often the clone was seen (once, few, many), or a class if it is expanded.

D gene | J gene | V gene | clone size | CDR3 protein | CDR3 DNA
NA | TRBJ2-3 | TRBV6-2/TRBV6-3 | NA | CASTVAGWTDTQYF | TGTGCCAGCACCGTCGCGGGATGGACAGATACGCAGTATTTT
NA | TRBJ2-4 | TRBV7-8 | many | CASTPTIAKNIQYF | TGTGCCAGCACCCCGACAATAGCCAAAAACATTCAGTACTTC
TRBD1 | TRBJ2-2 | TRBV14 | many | CASSAGQGEGSGELFF | TGTGCCAGCAGCGCGGGACAGGGAGAAGGCTCCGGGGAGCTGTTTTTT
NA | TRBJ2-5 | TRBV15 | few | CATSKIGASQETQYF | TGTGCCACCAGCAAGATTGGGGCCTCCCAAGAGACCCAGTACTTC
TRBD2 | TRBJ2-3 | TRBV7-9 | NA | CASRTSGTGNTQYF | TGTGCCAGCAGGACTAGCGGGACGGGAAATACGCAGTATTTT
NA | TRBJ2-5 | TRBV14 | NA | CASSPGSTKNQETQYF | TGTGCCAGCAGCCCAGGCTCGACTAAAAATCAAGAGACCCAGTACTTC
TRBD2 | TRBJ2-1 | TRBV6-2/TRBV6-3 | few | CASSYGREAHNEQFF | TGTGCCAGCAGTTACGGGCGGGAGGCCCACAATGAGCAGTTCTTC
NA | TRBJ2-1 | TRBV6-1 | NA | CASTATGAYNEQFF | TGTGCCAGCACCGCCACGGGGGCCTACAATGAGCAGTTCTTC
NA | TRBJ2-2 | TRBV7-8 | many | CASSPSLGELFF | TGTGCCAGCAGCCCGAGCCTCGGGGAGCTGTTTTTT
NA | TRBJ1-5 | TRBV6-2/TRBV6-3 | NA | CASSYRMTGRNQPQHF | TGTGCCAGCAGTTACCGGATGACAGGTCGCAATCAGCCCCAGCATTTT
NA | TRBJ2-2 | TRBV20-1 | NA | CSARVPKRLANTGELFF | TGCAGTGCTAGAGTACCTAAGAGGCTAGCGAACACCGGGGAGCTGTTTTTT
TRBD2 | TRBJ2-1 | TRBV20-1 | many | CSARDLSGSVGSYNEQFF | TGCAGTGCTAGAGATTTAAGCGGGAGCGTCGGGTCCTACAATGAGCAGTTCTTC
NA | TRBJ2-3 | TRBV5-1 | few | CASSLAAGWGDTQYF | TGCGCCAGCAGCTTGGCGGCTGGATGGGGAGATACGCAGTATTTT
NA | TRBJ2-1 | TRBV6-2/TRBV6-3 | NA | CASSPYGYNEQFF | TGTGCCAGCAGCCCCTACGGTTACAATGAGCAGTTCTTC
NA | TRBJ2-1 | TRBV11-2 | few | CASSLTAGSLANYNEQFF | TGTGCCAGCAGCTTAACTGCAGGGTCCCTTGCGAACTACAATGAGCAGTTCTTC
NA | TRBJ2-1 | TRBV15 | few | CATSRDQRLSSYNEQFF | TGTGCCACCAGCAGAGATCAGAGGCTCAGCTCCTACAATGAGCAGTTCTTC
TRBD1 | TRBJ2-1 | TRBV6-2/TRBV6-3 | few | CASSYPFGQGYNEQFF | TGTGCCAGCAGTTACCCCTTCGGACAGGGGTACAATGAGCAGTTCTTC
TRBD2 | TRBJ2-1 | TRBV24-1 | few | CATSDQAGAQLRNEQFF | TGTGCCACCAGTGATCAGGCGGGAGCACAATTGAGGAATGAGCAGTTCTTC
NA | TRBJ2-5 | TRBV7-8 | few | CASSTKPGHVQETQYF | TGTGCCAGCAGCACAAAACCGGGACACGTCCAAGAGACCCAGTACTTC
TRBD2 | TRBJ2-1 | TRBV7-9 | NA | CASSYSGSTGDEQFF | TGTGCCAGCAGCTACAGCGGGAGTACGGGCGATGAGCAGTTCTTC
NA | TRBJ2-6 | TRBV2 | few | CASSGLLGLSGANVLTF | TGTGCCAGCAGTGGTCTTTTGGGCCTCTCTGGGGCCAACGTCCTGACTTTC